This T cell receptor beta chain was identified during a study of T cells in Graves' hyperthyroidism and ophthalmopathy. General study findings and limits: Researchers found most expanded thyroid clonotypes above 0.001 in blood as well.

Amplification yielded TCR beta CDR3 regions, with RNA transcripts as the source. Researchers ran a first-round RT-PCR on the TCR CDR3 using the HTBI primer set. Using its own MiXCR run on the multiplex PCR reads, TCRdb lists one record per CDR3 protein. The sample has around 60,000 distinct CDR3 sequences; 40% to 55% are singletons. Researchers barred patients who had uncontrolled infection, other autoimmune disease, pregnancy or lactation. This clonotype occurred once. Its antigen remains unidentified. A read error may account for a junction end that differs from germline. Germline values: CDR1 LNHDA, CDR2 SQIVND (reference sequence). The CDR3 is made up of 14 amino acids.

V gene TRBV19 combines with J gene TRBJ2-3, with 8 nucleotides matching TRBD2. The sequence was collected from a woman aged 25 to 39 with Graves' ophthalmopathy. Sequencing was carried out using blood. CDR3 loop: CASRRGESTDTQYF. The DNA of the CDR3 is TGTGCCAGCAGGCGGGGGGAGAGCACAGATACACAGTATTTT. The full variable domain, in which reference TRBV19 and TRBJ2-3 provide the parts outside the CDR3, is DGGITQSPKYLFRKEGQNVTLSCEQNLNHDAMYWYRQDPGQGLRLIYYSQIVNDFQKGDIAEGYSVSREKKESFPLTVTSAQKNPTAFYLCASRRGESTDTQYFGPGTRLTVL.